Each of the 20 T cell receptor beta chains below was sequenced from the same sample in a study of blood T cell repertoires in COVID-19. Repertoires were generated with immunoSEQ multiplex PCR, while TCRdb's copy carries only in-frame clones and drops some. The sample lists approximately 120,000 clones; approximately 87% were seen once. Sequencing was done on a sample of peripheral blood. These TCRs come from a woman aged 45-60 years with acute or convalescent COVID-19.

The chain joins TRBV7-8 to TRBJ2-7; perhaps TRBD2 as D (6 bases). The V end lost 1 base, the J end lost 1 base, and 17 bases lay between the germline ends. The germline CDR1 and CDR2 sequences are SGHVS and FQNEAQ. The CDR3 loop spans 17 amino acids. The DNA for the CDR3 is TGTGCCAGCAGCTTAGTGGGGAGGAATGAGCCTTCCTACGAGCAGTACTTC. Encoded protein: CASSLVGRNEPSYEQYF.

The gene calls are TRBV6-1 and TRBJ1-5; maybe TRBD1 (5 bases). The V end was cut by 2 bases, the J end by 3 bases, with 8 bases between. This CDR3 comprises 14 residues. CDR1 and CDR2 (germline): MNHNS, SASEGT. CDR3 sequence: CASSERGNNQPQHF. DNA for the CDR3: TGTGCCAGCAGTGAAAGGGGAAACAATCAGCCCCAGCATTTT.

The rearrangement joins TRBV9 to TRBJ1-2; D might be TRBD1 (5 bases). V was shortened by 0 bases and J by 8 bases, with 14 bases between the two germline ends. The germline gives CDR1 SGDLS, CDR2 YYNGEE. The CDR3 spans 14 residues. The CDR3 bases are TGTGCCAGCAGCGTAGGGAGCGGGGCGCCGGGCTACACCTTC. Translating it yields CASSVGSGAPGYTF.

CDR3 residues: CASSQDLPGLAGLNTGELFF. Written as DNA, the CDR3 is TGTGCCAGCAGCCAAGATTTGCCGGGACTAGCGGGACTGAACACCGGGGAGCTGTTTTTT. V usage is TRBV3-1 (or the pseudogene TRBV3-2) and J usage is TRBJ2-2; 13 nucleotides align to TRBD2. Germline V gives CDR1 LGHDT, CDR2 YNNKEL (reference sequence). Losses at the gene ends were 0 bases for V and 1 base for J; bases not matched to a gene: 8. The CDR3 has 20 residues.

This clone occurred once. J is TRBJ1-5 and V is TRBV19; no firm D call. The length of the CDR3 is 14 residues. Per germline, CDR1 LNHDA and CDR2 SQIVND (reference sequence). Trimming removed 5 bases at V and 3 bases at J, with 11 bases between. CDR3 sequence: CASSSTRINQPQHF. As DNA, the CDR3 is TGTGCCAGTAGTTCAACCAGGATCAATCAGCCCCAGCATTTT. Full variable domain (remainder filled in from reference TRBV19 and TRBJ1-5): DGGITQSPKYLFRKEGQNVTLSCEQNLNHDAMYWYRQDPGQGLRLIYYSQIVNDFQKGDIAEGYSVSREKKESFPLTVTSAQKNPTAFYLCASSSTRINQPQHFGDGTRLSIL.

About this clone: Other DNA sequences within the sample encode an identical CDR3. The genes are TRBV12-3 or TRBV12-4 and TRBJ2-6; D unclear. Between the trimmed V and J ends, which lost 6 bases and 0 bases, there was a span of 3 bases. The CDR3 has 13 residues. The CDR3 region is CASRSSGANVLTF. The CDR3 DNA follows: TGTGCCAGCAGGAGCTCTGGGGCCAACGTCCTGACTTTC.

V gene TRBV6-1 combines with J gene TRBJ1-4; D is possibly TRBD1 (5 bases). This CDR3 spans 12 amino acids. Germline values: CDR1 MNHNS, CDR2 SASEGT. The germline V and J ends were trimmed by 6 bases and 7 bases, with 9 bases remaining between them. This chain's CDR3 is CASSWGGEKLFF. The CDR3 DNA reads TGTGCCAGCAGCTGGGGGGGTGAAAAACTGTTTTTT.

This clone appeared a few times. This chain uses TRBV6-1 with TRBJ1-4; tentatively, D is TRBD1 (5 bases). Per germline, CDR1 MNHNS and CDR2 SASEGT. V was shortened by 0 bases and J by 14 bases, with 22 bases between the two germline ends. The CDR3 contains 16 residues. The CDR3 DNA reads as TGTGCCAGCAGTGAAGCGCCCACTCGTCCACAGGCGTCCCTGTTTTTT. This sequence encodes CASSEAPTRPQASLFF.

This chain connects TRBV28 to TRBJ1-3, with TRBD1 as a possible D gene (6 bases). Trimming removed 10 bases at V and 2 bases at J, with 12 bases between. The CDR3 runs 13 residues. Germline V gene sequence: CDR1 MDHEN, CDR2 SYDVKM. In DNA form, the CDR3 reads TGTGCCACCCTGGGGACAACTGGAAACACCATATATTTT. This gives the protein CATLGTTGNTIYF.

The chain couples TRBV5-6 to TRBJ1-2; possibly TRBD1 for D (6 bases). Trimming removed 1 base from V and 5 bases from J, with 6 bases in between. The germline V gene has CDR1 SGHDT and CDR2 YYEEEE. This CDR3 has 12 amino acids. CDR3 loop: CASSLTGYGYTF. CDR3 nucleotide sequence: TGTGCCAGCAGCTTGACAGGGTATGGCTACACCTTC. The full variable domain, in which reference TRBV5-6 and TRBJ1-2 provide the parts outside the CDR3, is DAGVTQSPTHLIKTRGQQVTLRCSPKSGHDTVSWYQQALGQGPQFIFQYYEEEERQRGNFPDRFSGHQFPNYSSELNVNALLLGDSALYLCASSLTGYGYTFGSGTRLTVV.

CDR3 residues: CASSLGGVTEAFF. The CDR3 nucleotides read TGTGCCAGTAGTCTCGGCGGGGTCACTGAAGCTTTCTTT. The chain uses TRBV19 and TRBJ1-1; the D is unclear. Germline values: CDR1 LNHDA, CDR2 SQIVND (reference sequence). The V gene lost 5 bases and the J gene lost 4 bases, with 11 bases spanning the gap. The CDR3 has 13 residues.

A single count supports this clone. The chain has TRBV30 and TRBJ1-2, with TRBD1 matching 7 bases. After removal of 4 bases from V and 5 bases from J, the junction contained 4 bases not matched to a gene. CDR1 and CDR2 (germline): GTSNPN, SVGIG (reference sequence). This CDR3 spans 12 amino acids. CDR3 nucleotide sequence: TGTGCCTGGATGGGACAGCTTTATGGCTACACCTTC. The encoded protein is CAWMGQLYGYTF.

The gene calls are TRBV14 and TRBJ1-2; D is undetermined. There are 12 residues in the CDR3. V lost 1 base, J lost 8 bases, and 8 bases lay in between. Germline CDR1 reads SGHDN; CDR2 reads FVKESK. The CDR3: CASSQGSEGYTF. Written as DNA, the CDR3 is TGTGCCAGCAGCCAAGGGTCAGAAGGCTACACCTTC.

Only one count was recorded for this clone. The chain carries TRBV6-2 or TRBV6-3 and TRBJ1-5, with 9 bases that match TRBD1. After removal of 5 bases from V and 0 bases from J, the junction contained 11 bases not matched to a gene. Germline V lookup: CDR1 MNHEY, CDR2 SVGEGT. The CDR3 covers 18 residues. For the CDR3, the DNA is TGTGCCAGCAGTCGTACCGGGACAGGGATTCGTAGCAATCAGCCCCAGCATTTT. This codes for CASSRTGTGIRSNQPQHF.

The chain combines TRBV27 with TRBJ2-7, with D possibly being TRBD2 (6 bases). V lost 4 bases and J lost 3, with 25 bases in between. The CDR3 loop spans 18 amino acids. CDR1 MNHEY and CDR2 SMNVEV come from the germline V gene (reference sequence). Here the CDR3 reads CASSSTRPPEVGNYEQYF. The CDR3 nucleotides are TGTGCCAGCAGTTCGACTAGGCCACCTGAGGTGGGGAACTACGAGCAGTACTTC.

The V gene is TRBV2, the J gene TRBJ1-4, with 7 bases that match TRBD1. CDR1 SNHLY and CDR2 FYNNEI come from the germline V gene. V lost 6 bases, J lost 3 bases, and 19 bases stayed unmatched. The CDR3 contains 19 residues. DNA of the CDR3: TGTGCCAGCAGATTCGGGACAGCCATCCCGAGGGGGGCTAATGAAAAACTGTTTTTT. It codes for CASRFGTAIPRGANEKLFF. Full variable domain (rest looked up from reference TRBV2 and TRBJ1-4): EPEVTQTPSHQVTQMGQEVILRCVPISNHLYFYWYRQILGQKVEFLVSFYNNEISEKSEIFDDQFSVERPDGSNFTLKIRSTKLEDSAMYFCASRFGTAIPRGANEKLFFGSGTQLSVL.

This chain links TRBV19 with TRBJ1-5; D remains unclear. The CDR3 totals 15 residues. V was clipped by 0 bases and J by 4 bases, with 10 bases between them. The germline gives CDR1 LNHDA, CDR2 SQIVND (reference sequence). The CDR3 region has the DNA TGTGCCAGTAGTATAGAGTGGCAGGATAATCAGCCCCAGCATTTT. It yields the protein CASSIEWQDNQPQHF.

This clone was counted between two and nine times. The chain carries TRBV24-1 and TRBJ2-2, with D tentatively TRBD2 (6 bases). This CDR3 contains 16 residues. The V and J ends lost 0 bases and 4 bases respectively, with 11 bases between them. CDR1 KGHDR and CDR2 SFDVKD come from the germline V gene. CDR3 coding DNA: TGTGCCACCAGTGATTTGTCGTTCGGGGGCACCGGGGAGCTGTTTTTT. Translating gives CATSDLSFGGTGELFF.

The chain recombines TRBV5-1 with TRBJ2-1; 7 bases are shared with TRBD1. In germline, CDR1 is SGHRS, CDR2 YFSETQ. J gave up 7 bases and V 5 bases, and 9 bases lay outside the gene matches. The CDR3 loop spans 14 amino acids. The DNA for the CDR3 is TGCGCCAGCAGTAGCAACAGGGGACCAAATGAGCAGTTCTTC. Translating it yields CASSSNRGPNEQFF. Combining the CDR3 with reference TRBV5-1 and TRBJ2-1 gives the whole variable domain KAGVTQTPRYLIKTRGQQVTLSCSPISGHRSVSWYQQTPGQGLQFLFEYFSETQRNKGNFPGRFSGRQFSNSRSEMNVSTLELGDSALYLCASSSNRGPNEQFFGPGTRLTVL.

The CDR3 loop is CAWAIQGGNEQYF. The CDR3 nucleotides are TGTGCCTGGGCGATACAGGGGGGAAACGAGCAGTACTTC. The chain is built from TRBV30 and TRBJ2-7; 8 bases map to TRBD1. Losses at the gene ends were 5 bases for V and 5 bases for J; bases not matched to a gene: 8. CDR3 length: 13 amino acids. The V gene's germline CDR1 is GTSNPN and CDR2 SVGIG (reference sequence).